A selection of T cell receptor beta chains follows, all from one sample in a study of shared clonotypes between healthy human individuals. Assay used: immunoSEQ multiplex PCR; TCRdb lists only in-frame clones, some missing. This repertoire shows some 690,000 clones, 90% found once; its top ten account for around a third. The sequenced material came from memory CD8+ T cells from PBMCs. Receptor source: a man younger than 30 in good health. Some clones in this sample may be carry-over from other donors' samples. The conserved cysteine and the conserved F or W are not part of the CDR3 here. The order of the fields is V gene, J gene, CDR3 protein.

v_gene: TRBV6-5; j_gene: TRBJ2-1; CDR3aa: ASSSKLEVPYEQF
v_gene: TRBV27; j_gene: TRBJ2-1; CDR3aa: ASSWDRSSYNEQF
v_gene: TRBV27; j_gene: TRBJ1-1; CDR3aa: ASSLLPGGQAEAF
v_gene: TRBV11-2; j_gene: TRBJ2-7; CDR3aa: ASGLDRSYEQY
v_gene: TRBV14; j_gene: TRBJ1-2; CDR3aa: ASSRGTGSYYGYT
v_gene: TRBV25-1; j_gene: TRBJ2-1; CDR3aa: ASTARGAYNEQF
v_gene: TRBV30; j_gene: TRBJ2-1; CDR3aa: ALPRTSGNNEQF
v_gene: TRBV5-1; j_gene: TRBJ2-7; CDR3aa: ASSPAGWGLYEQY
v_gene: TRBV19; j_gene: TRBJ1-5; CDR3aa: ASSVQGFSNQPQH
v_gene: TRBV5-4; j_gene: TRBJ2-7; CDR3aa: ASSLGRGGRYEQY
v_gene: TRBV12-1; j_gene: TRBJ2-7; CDR3aa: ASSPPPERESYEQY
v_gene: TRBV4-3; j_gene: TRBJ2-7; CDR3aa: ASSQGTGGYYEQY
v_gene: TRBV28; j_gene: TRBJ1-5; CDR3aa: ASSFDREGNQPQH
v_gene: TRBV29-1; j_gene: TRBJ2-1; CDR3aa: SVLAGAYNEQF
v_gene: TRBV5-4; j_gene: TRBJ2-1; CDR3aa: ASWGLANEQF